This TCR beta chain emerged from a study of control samples from healthy donors and cancer patients. Some clones are missing from TCRdb's copy, which holds only in-frame ones; the method was immunoSEQ multiplex PCR. The table records some 120,000 clones, about 86% of them present only once. This CDR3 region has 11 residues. Germline V gene lookup returns CDR1 SGHRS and CDR2 YFSETQ. Between the trimmed V and J ends, which lost 6 bases and 7 bases, there was a span of 8 bases. Material: blood. The chain joins TRBV5-1 to TRBJ1-3; D is unresolved. The TCR originated in a man aged 25 to 45 in good health. The CDR3 reads CASKRENTIYF. CDR3 DNA: TGCGCCAGCAAAAGGGAGAACACCATATATTTT.